This T cell receptor beta chain was found in a study of T cells in women clearing cervical HPV infection. Sequenced by immunoSEQ multiplex PCR; TCRdb stores in-frame clones only, minus some. The sample table sets out about 25,000 clones. Study-wide results and limits: Unknown T-cell numbers per sample may underlie the richness differences.

Germline V gives CDR1 SGHRS, CDR2 YFSETQ. This CDR3 has 14 residues. Note on this clone: Its antigen is not identified. The read ends 3 residues early relative to the CDR3; the germline J gene fills the gap.

The chain employs TRBV5-1 and TRBJ2-2; 7 nucleotides agree with TRBD1. The source material was blood buffy coat. This TCR was recovered from a woman between 18 and 75 years old with a cervical HPV16 infection that either progressed to CIN3+ or cleared (not recorded which). The CDR3 here is CASSSGQDNSPLFF. The part of the CDR3 DNA that was read is TGCGCCAGCAGCTCTGGACAGGATAATTCACCG. The entire variable domain, with the rest obtained from reference TRBV5-1 and TRBJ2-2, is as follows: KAGVTQTPRYLIKTRGQQVTLSCSPISGHRSVSWYQQTPGQGLQFLFEYFSETQRNKGNFPGRFSGRQFSNSRSEMNVSTLELGDSALYLCASSSGQDNSPLFFGEGSRLTVL.